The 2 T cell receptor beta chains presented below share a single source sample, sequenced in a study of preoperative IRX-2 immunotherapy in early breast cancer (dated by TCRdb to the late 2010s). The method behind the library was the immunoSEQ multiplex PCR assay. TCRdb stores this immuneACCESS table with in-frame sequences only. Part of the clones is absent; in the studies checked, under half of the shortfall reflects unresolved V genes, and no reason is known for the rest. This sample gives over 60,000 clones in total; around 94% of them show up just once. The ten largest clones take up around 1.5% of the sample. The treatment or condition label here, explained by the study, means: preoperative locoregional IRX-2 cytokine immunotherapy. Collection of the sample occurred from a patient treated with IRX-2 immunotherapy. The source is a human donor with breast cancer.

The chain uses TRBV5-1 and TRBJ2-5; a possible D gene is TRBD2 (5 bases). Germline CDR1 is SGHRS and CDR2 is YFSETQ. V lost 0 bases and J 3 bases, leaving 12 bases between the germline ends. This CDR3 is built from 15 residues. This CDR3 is CASSLETNPKETQYF. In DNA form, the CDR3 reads TGCGCCAGCAGCTTGGAGACTAATCCTAAAGAGACCCAGTACTTC.

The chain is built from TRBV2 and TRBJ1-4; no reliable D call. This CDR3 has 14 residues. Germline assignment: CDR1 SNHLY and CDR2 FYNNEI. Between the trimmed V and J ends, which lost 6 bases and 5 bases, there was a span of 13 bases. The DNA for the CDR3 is TGTGCCAGCAGCGCATATTCAAGGAATGAAAAACTGTTTTTT. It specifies CASSAYSRNEKLFF.